The 18 T cell receptor beta chains below were found in one sample sequenced in a study of monozygotic twins with inflammatory bowel disease. TCRdb re-called the 5' RACE reads; every CDR3 protein appears as one record, without DNA. Recorded for this sample: about 330,000 distinct CDR3 sequences. The sequenced material came from blood. The receptors were sampled from a human donor with ulcerative colitis or Crohn's disease, or a healthy co-twin of an affected twin (not recorded which).

The genes are TRBV4-3 and TRBJ1-4; with no DNA, the TCRdb D assignment of TRBD1 cannot be verified. Germline V lookup: CDR1 LGHNA, CDR2 YSLEER. The CDR3 consists of 16 residues. This CDR3 reads CASSQETAGGREKLFF.

The chain recombines TRBV5-1 with TRBJ2-2; TCRdb proposes TRBD1, but this gene call is untestable without DNA. CDR3 size: 16 residues. CDR1 and CDR2 (germline): SGHRS, YFSETQ. CDR3 loop: CASSSRGSLNTGELFF.

The chain uses TRBV28 and TRBJ2-4; the TCRdb D gene call, TRBD1, has no DNA to confirm it. CDR1 is MDHEN, CDR2 SYDVKM, per germline. The CDR3 spans 14 residues. The CDR3 is CASSSRDRGNIQYF.

The chain couples TRBV15 to TRBJ2-7; with no DNA, the TCRdb D assignment of TRBD2 cannot be verified. The CDR3 is made up of 16 amino acids. CDR1 and CDR2 (germline): LNHNV, YYDKDF (reference sequence). CDR3 protein: CATSRDFSGRTYEQYF. Drawing the rest from reference TRBV15 and TRBJ2-7, the complete variable domain is DAMVIQNPRYQVTQFGKPVTLSCSQTLNHNVMYWYQQKSSQAPKLLFHYYDKDFNNEADTPDNFQSRRPNTSFCFLDIRSPGLGDTAMYLCATSRDFSGRTYEQYFGPGTRLTVT.

The chain combines TRBV10-3 with TRBJ1-4; TCRdb calls TRBD1, which cannot be checked without DNA. The CDR3 runs to 15 residues. Per germline, CDR1 ENHRY and CDR2 SYGVKD. CDR3 in amino acids: CAISENDRGHEKLFF.

The V and J genes are TRBV2 and TRBJ2-5; the D gene TCRdb calls, TRBD1, cannot be checked with no DNA. Germline assignment: CDR1 SNHLY and CDR2 FYNNEI. The CDR3 extends over 16 amino acids. The CDR3 sequence: CASSVPGRGVQETQYF.

The V gene is TRBV29-1, the J gene TRBJ2-3; lacking DNA, the TRBD1 call made by TCRdb goes unchecked. The CDR3 runs 15 residues. CDR1 is SQVTM and CDR2 is ANQGSEA in the germline V gene. This CDR3 reads CSLLQGETSTDTQYF.

The chain is built from TRBV20-1 and TRBJ2-1. Germline CDR1 and CDR2: DFQATT and SNEGSKA (reference sequence). CDR3 length equals 11 residues. CDR3 sequence: CSARDFPKQFF.

The chain carries TRBV9 and TRBJ2-2; the TCRdb call, TRBD1, lacks DNA for checking. The germline CDR1 and CDR2 sequences are SGDLS and YYNGEE. This CDR3 has 16 amino acids. This CDR3 is CASSRGTRKNTGELFF.

This chain links TRBV29-1 with TRBJ2-3; absent DNA, TCRdb's TRBD1 call cannot be checked. From germline, CDR1 is SQVTM and CDR2 ANQGSEA. The CDR3 covers 14 residues. The CDR3 is CSVEGVLRTDTQYF.

V usage is TRBV18 and J usage is TRBJ1-1; there is no DNA to check the TCRdb D call of TRBD1. Germline V gene data show CDR1 as KGHSH and CDR2 as LQKENI. This CDR3 is built from 15 residues. The CDR3 is CASSQQGGAWTEAFF.

The chain recombines TRBV19 with TRBJ2-2; TCRdb names TRBD2, which stays unverified in the absence of DNA. Germline CDR1 LNHDA, CDR2 SQIVND (reference sequence). CDR3 length: 15 amino acids. This CDR3 reads CASRVMDLNTGELFF.

The gene calls are TRBV12-3 or TRBV12-4 and TRBJ1-2; the D gene TCRdb calls, TRBD1, cannot be checked with no DNA. The CDR3 runs 16 residues. The chain's CDR3 is CASSGETGGLGYGYTF.

The chain employs TRBV7-2 and TRBJ1-1; TCRdb reports TRBD1, a call that lacks DNA to check it against. There are 15 residues in the CDR3. The germline V gene has CDR1 SGHTA and CDR2 FQGNSA. The CDR3 reads CASNIEAMGTGGAFF.

The chain employs TRBV20-1 and TRBJ2-1; without DNA, the TCRdb call of TRBD2 cannot be checked. Germline CDR1 DFQATT, CDR2 SNEGSKA (reference sequence). The CDR3 is made up of 14 amino acids. The chain's CDR3 is CSAELAGVNNEQFF.

V gene TRBV19 combines with J gene TRBJ2-5. The V gene's germline CDR1 is LNHDA and CDR2 SQIVND (reference sequence). The CDR3 is 15 amino acids. The CDR3 loop is CASSRLGPYQETQYF.

The chain's CDR3 is CSAIRLTALEFVGYEQYF. The gene calls are TRBV20-1 and TRBJ2-7; the TCRdb call, TRBD1, lacks DNA for checking. The CDR3 covers 18 residues. Looked up from germline, CDR1 is DFQATT and CDR2 is SNEGSKA (reference sequence).

The chain uses TRBV9 and TRBJ2-1; TCRdb returns TRBD2, unconfirmable since there is no DNA. The CDR3 is 21 residues long. CDR1 and CDR2 from the germline V gene are SGDLS and YYNGEE. This CDR3 reads CASSVLPSRASGRGPYNEQFF.